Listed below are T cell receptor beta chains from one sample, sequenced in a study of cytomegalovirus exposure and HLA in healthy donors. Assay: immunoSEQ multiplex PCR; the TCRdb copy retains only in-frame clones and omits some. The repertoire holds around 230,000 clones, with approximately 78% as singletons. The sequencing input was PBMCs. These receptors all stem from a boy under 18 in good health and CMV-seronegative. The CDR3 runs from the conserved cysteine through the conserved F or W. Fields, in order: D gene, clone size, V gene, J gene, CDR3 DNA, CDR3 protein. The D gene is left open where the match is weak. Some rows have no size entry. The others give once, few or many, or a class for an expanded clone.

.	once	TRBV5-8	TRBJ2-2	TGTGCCAGCAGCTCCTACAGGAGAGACACCGGGGAGCTGTTTTTT	CASSSYRRDTGELFF
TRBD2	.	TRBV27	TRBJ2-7	TGTGCCAGCAGTCCCACCGCTAGCGGGAGTAGGTACGAGCAGTACTTC	CASSPTASGSRYEQYF
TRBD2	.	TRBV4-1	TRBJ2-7	TGCGCCAGCAGCCCGCGAGACCCGGGGGGGCGGGGAAACGAGCAGTACTTC	CASSPRDPGGRGNEQYF
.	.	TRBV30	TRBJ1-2	TGTGCCTGGAACGGTCTCCGCTATGGCTACACCTTC	CAWNGLRYGYTF
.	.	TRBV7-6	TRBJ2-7	TGTGCCAGCAGCTTAAACGGGGCCTACGAGCAGTACTTC	CASSLNGAYEQYF
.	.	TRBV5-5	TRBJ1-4	TGTGCCAGCAGGAAAAAAGGCGGGGCCGGACCGAATGAAAAACTGTTTTTT	CASRKKGGAGPNEKLFF
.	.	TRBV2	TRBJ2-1	TGTGCCAGCAGTGAGGGCCCGGGGGATGAGCAGTTCTTC	CASSEGPGDEQFF
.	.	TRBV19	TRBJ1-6	TGTGCCAGTAGTATAGCTGCCGATCAGGGGTTTTCACCCCTCCACTTT	CASSIAADQGFSPLHF
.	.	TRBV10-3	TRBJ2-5	TGTGCCATCAGTTCCCGGGGAGGTTATGAGACCCAGTACTTC	CAISSRGGYETQYF
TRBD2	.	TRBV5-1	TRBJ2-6	TGCGCCAGCAGCTTGGCCGTTGGGGGGGACTCCTCTGGGGCCAACGTCCTGACTTTC	CASSLAVGGDSSGANVLTF
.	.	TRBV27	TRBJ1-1	TGTGCCAGCAGTTTTCACGGGGGACCTGAAGCTTTCTTT	CASSFHGGPEAFF
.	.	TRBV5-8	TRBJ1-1	TGTGCCAGCAGCGGCAGGGTTTTGAGAACTGAAGCTTTCTTT	CASSGRVLRTEAFF
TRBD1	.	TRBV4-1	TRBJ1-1	TGCGCCAGCAGCCAACGTCTCCGAAGTGGTACAGGGGTAGCTGAAGCTTTCTTT	CASSQRLRSGTGVAEAFF
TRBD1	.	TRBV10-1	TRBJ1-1	TGCGCCAGCAGTCAGGACAGGGTAATTTCGGGCACTGAAGCTTTCTTT	CASSQDRVISGTEAFF
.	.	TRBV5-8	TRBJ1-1	TGTGCCAGCAGCTTGGCAGGTTACACTGAAGCTTTCTTT	CASSLAGYTEAFF
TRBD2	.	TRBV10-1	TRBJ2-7	TGCGCCAGCAGTGAGCTAGCGGTCAGCTCCTACGAGCAGTACTTC	CASSELAVSSYEQYF
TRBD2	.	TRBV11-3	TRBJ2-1	TGTGCCAGCAGCTTACGGGGACTAGCGGGAGGGCAGTTCTTC	CASSLRGLAGGQFF
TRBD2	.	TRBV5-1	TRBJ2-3	TGCGCCAGCAGCTTGGGACTGACGGGGGGGATGTCAGATACGCAGTATTTT	CASSLGLTGGMSDTQYF
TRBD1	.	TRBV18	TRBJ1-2	TGTGCCAGCTCACCACGTACCACGGGACAGGGGTCCTATGGCTACACCTTC	CASSPRTTGQGSYGYTF
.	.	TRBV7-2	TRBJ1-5	TGTGCCAGCAGCTACTCAGGGCACAATCAGCCCCAGCATTTT	CASSYSGHNQPQHF
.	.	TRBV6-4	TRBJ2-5	TGTGCCAGCAGTCGGGCTGGGACACCACAAGAGACCCAGTACTTC	CASSRAGTPQETQYF